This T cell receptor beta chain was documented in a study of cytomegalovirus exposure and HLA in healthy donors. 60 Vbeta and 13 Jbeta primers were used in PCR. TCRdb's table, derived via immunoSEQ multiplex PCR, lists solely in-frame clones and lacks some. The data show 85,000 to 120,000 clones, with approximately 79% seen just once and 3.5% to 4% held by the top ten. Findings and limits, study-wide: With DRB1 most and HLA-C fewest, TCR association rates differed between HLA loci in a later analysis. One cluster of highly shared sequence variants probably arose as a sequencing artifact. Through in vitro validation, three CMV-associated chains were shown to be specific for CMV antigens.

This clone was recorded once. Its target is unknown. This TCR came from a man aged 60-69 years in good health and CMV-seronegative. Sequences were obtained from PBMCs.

CDR3 in DNA: TGTGCCAGTAGTAATACAGGGTCCACCGCTTACGAGACCCAGTACTTC. Its protein product is CASSNTGSTAYETQYF. This sequence joins TRBV19 and TRBJ2-5, with D tentatively TRBD1 (6 bases). Germline CDR1 and CDR2: LNHDA and SQIVND (reference sequence). This CDR3 spans 16 amino acids. Trimming removed 4 bases at V and 5 bases at J, with 20 bases between.